This section outlines one T cell receptor beta chain sequence together with its context. Method: immunoSEQ multiplex PCR; TCRdb's copy keeps in-frame clones and lacks some. The repertoire consists of a few hundred thousand clones, with 80% to 90% occurring once and the leading ten covering approximately 7%. These data originate in a study of Ad26.COV2.S vaccination and SARS-CoV-2 variants. This CDR3 contains 11 residues. The V and J ends lost 6 bases and 5 bases respectively, with 8 bases between them. From germline, CDR1 is DFQATT and CDR2 SNEGSKA (reference sequence). The treatment denotes: around 19 received Ad26.COV2.S at low or high dose, single or two shots; about 5 received placebo; per-sample allocation not given. Sample collection was performed on day 63 after the first vaccine or placebo injection. This person who donated was an adult of 18-55 years in Boston.

The chain employs TRBV20-1 and TRBJ2-1; D is uncertain. The TCR originated in a person aged 18-65 years who received the Ad26.COV2.S COVID-19 vaccine or a placebo. This sample comprised peripheral blood, obtained in a trial of Ad26.COV2.S vaccine versus placebo. CDR3: CSALTHNEQFF. For the CDR3, the DNA is TGCAGTGCCCTCACCCACAATGAGCAGTTCTTC.